A selection of T cell receptor beta chains follows, all from one sample in a study of blood T cell repertoires in COVID-19. Sequencing used immunoSEQ multiplex PCR; TCRdb keeps in-frame clones, though not all of them. Of 140,000 or so clones in the sample, roughly 87% were seen once. Sample: peripheral blood. These receptors all stem from a woman in her forties or fifties with acute or convalescent COVID-19. The CDR3 runs from the conserved cysteine through the conserved F or W. A D gene is named only where the DNA matches it firmly. Rows may omit the clone size; those that give it use once, few, many or a size class.

J gene,D gene,V gene,clone size,CDR3 DNA,CDR3 protein
TRBJ2-3,TRBD2,TRBV3-1/TRBV3-2,.,TGTGCCAGCAGCACTAGCGGCACAGATACGCAGTATTTT,CASSTSGTDTQYF
TRBJ1-6,TRBD1,TRBV29-1,once,TGCAGCGTTGCCCCAGGGGGCGCGGATTCACCCCTCCACTTT,CSVAPGGADSPLHF
TRBJ1-4,TRBD1,TRBV6-5,.,TGTGCCAGCAGCCAAAACAGGGGGCTTCGGGAAAAACTGTTTTTT,CASSQNRGLREKLFF
TRBJ1-5,TRBD1,TRBV5-4,.,TGTGCCAGCAGCATACAGGGGAAGGACCAGCCCCAGCATTTT,CASSIQGKDQPQHF
TRBJ1-2,.,TRBV5-1,.,TGCGCCAGCAGCTTGGCGGGGAGCTATGGCTACACCTTC,CASSLAGSYGYTF
TRBJ1-1,.,TRBV7-2,.,TGTGCCAGCGGGGCAGGCTCTCCCTTCTTT,CASGAGSPFF
TRBJ2-7,.,TRBV30,.,TGTGCCTGGAGTGAGCATACCTACGAGCAGTACTTC,CAWSEHTYEQYF
TRBJ2-5,TRBD1,TRBV6-5,.,TGTGCCAGCAGCTTACAGGGGGAGACCCAGTACTTC,CASSLQGETQYF
TRBJ1-6,TRBD1,TRBV5-1,few,TGCGCCAGCAGTCCATCCCAGGGGGCCTATTCACCCCTCCACTTT,CASSPSQGAYSPLHF
TRBJ2-3,TRBD2,TRBV7-7,.,TGTGCCATCACGAAGCGGGAGGGAGCCACAGATACGCAGTATTTT,CAITKREGATDTQYF
TRBJ1-2,.,TRBV11-2,few,TGTGCCAGCAGCTTAGCCAGGGCGGCGTATGGCTACACCTTC,CASSLARAAYGYTF
TRBJ2-1,TRBD2,TRBV18,.,TGTGCCAGCTCACCGTATAGCGGGAGGGCCTCGGACAATGAGCAGTTCTTC,CASSPYSGRASDNEQFF
TRBJ1-1,.,TRBV10-1,.,TGCGCCAGCAGTGAGTCAGGGGGCACTGAAGCTTTCTTT,CASSESGGTEAFF
TRBJ1-2,TRBD1,TRBV24-1,.,TGTGCCACCAGTGAGGGGACAGGGAAGCGCTACACCTTC,CATSEGTGKRYTF
TRBJ2-1,.,TRBV24-1,.,TGTGCCACCAGTGATAAGGGGTCGAGCTACAATGAGCAGTTCTTC,CATSDKGSSYNEQFF
TRBJ2-3,TRBD2,TRBV5-1,once,TGCGCCAGCAGCCCTCGTGTAGCGGGGGGACCCACAGATACGCAGTATTTT,CASSPRVAGGPTDTQYF
TRBJ2-1,.,TRBV19,.,TGTGCCAGTAGCTGGAGTTCCTACAATGAGCAGTTCTTC,CASSWSSYNEQFF
TRBJ2-3,.,TRBV5-4,.,TGTGCCAGCAGCTCCCCGGGGGGCCCTAGCACAGATACGCAGTATTTT,CASSSPGGPSTDTQYF
TRBJ1-2,.,TRBV20-1,.,TGCAGTGCTATGGGCGGCTACACCTTC,CSAMGGYTF
TRBJ1-1,.,TRBV27,.,TGTGCCAGCAGTTGGAGGGGAGGGACTGAAGCTTTCTTT,CASSWRGGTEAFF
TRBJ2-7,TRBD1,TRBV3-1/TRBV3-2,.,TGTGCCAGCAGCCAAGGGCCGACAGGGATCCACGAGCAGTACTTC,CASSQGPTGIHEQYF
TRBJ2-7,TRBD2,TRBV23-1,.,TGCGCCAGCAGTCAGCCAGAAGCGGGAGCCTACGAGCAGTACTTC,CASSQPEAGAYEQYF
TRBJ2-7,.,TRBV18,.,TGTGCCAGCTCACCAAGTGCAGGTCAAAGCTCCTACGAGCAGTACTTC,CASSPSAGQSSYEQYF
TRBJ2-7,TRBD2,TRBV3-1/TRBV3-2,.,TGTGCCAGCAGGAGCGGGGGGTCCTACGAGCAGTACTTC,CASRSGGSYEQYF
TRBJ2-5,TRBD2,TRBV7-9,.,TGTGCCAGCAGCTTACGGGAGGAAAGTTTGACCCAGTACTTC,CASSLREESLTQYF
TRBJ2-7,TRBD1,TRBV24-1,.,TGTGCCACCAGTGATCCCACAACCCCGACAGGGGATTATAGGGACGAGCAGTACTTC,CATSDPTTPTGDYRDEQYF
TRBJ2-7,TRBD2,TRBV4-1,.,TGCGCCAGCAGCCACACTAGCGGGGGGAGGTACGAGCAGTACTTC,CASSHTSGGRYEQYF
TRBJ2-1,TRBD2,TRBV5-4,.,TGTGCCAGCAGCTTGGCGGGACTAGGTGAGCAGTTCTTC,CASSLAGLGEQFF
TRBJ2-2,TRBD2,TRBV5-1,few,TGCGCCAGCAGCTTGGCTGCTAGCGGAAACACCGGGGAGCTGTTTTTT,CASSLAASGNTGELFF
TRBJ2-1,TRBD1,TRBV24-1,.,TGTGCCACCAGTGATCTCGCCGGGACAGGGGGTAGCTCCTACAATGAGCAGTTCTTC,CATSDLAGTGGSSYNEQFF
TRBJ2-1,TRBD1,TRBV7-3,.,TGTGCCAGCAGCTCACAGGGGGCGAGGGAGCAGTTCTTC,CASSSQGAREQFF
TRBJ2-7,.,TRBV27,.,TGTGCCAGCAGGTCCAACTTTCGGGACATAAACTACGAGCAGTACTTC,CASRSNFRDINYEQYF
TRBJ2-7,.,TRBV6-5,.,TGTGCCAGCAGACATACTAATACCGAGCAGTACTTC,CASRHTNTEQYF
TRBJ1-5,TRBD1,TRBV2,.,TGTGCCAGCAGTGAGCAGGGGGAATTTGGACAGCCCCAGCATTTT,CASSEQGEFGQPQHF
TRBJ1-4,.,TRBV25-1,.,TGTGCCAGCAGTGACGTCGGGGGTCTCCTTAATGAAAAACTGTTTTTT,CASSDVGGLLNEKLFF
TRBJ1-5,.,TRBV7-8,.,TGTGCCAGCAGTTTAAGGGGTATAGGGCAGCCCCAGCATTTT,CASSLRGIGQPQHF
TRBJ2-7,.,TRBV28,once,TGTGCCAGCAGGAGGAACTACGAGCAGTACTTC,CASRRNYEQYF
TRBJ1-5,TRBD1,TRBV4-2,.,TGTGCCAGCAGCCAAGATGCGACAGGGGGTCAGCCCCAGCATTTT,CASSQDATGGQPQHF